This T cell receptor beta chain was profiled in a study of cytomegalovirus exposure and HLA in healthy donors. Study in general: The same platform as the 650 to 700 first-cohort repertoires was used for the 100 to 150 validation repertoires, a later analysis reported.

The CDR3 consists of 14 residues. CDR1 is GTSNPN, CDR2 SVGIG, per germline (reference sequence). The V and J ends lost 5 bases and 0 bases, in that order; junction bases with no gene match: 4. Here immunoSEQ multiplex PCR was the method, and the copy in TCRdb shows in-frame clones only, minus some. The sample lists roughly 130,000 clones; more than 70% were seen once. The sample holds a few counts of this clone. The target antigen is unknown. Study-wide results and limits: Subsequent analysis revealed that first-cohort TCR clusters tended to co-occur in the 90 to 150 validation repertoires.

The chain recombines TRBV30 with TRBJ2-1; 7 nucleotides align to TRBD2. The sequenced sample was PBMCs. The receptor was derived from a man aged 30-40 years in good health and CMV-seronegative. CDR3 protein: CAWLAANSYNEQFF. CDR3 nucleotide sequence: TGTGCCTGGCTAGCGGCCAACTCCTACAATGAGCAGTTCTTC.